This T cell receptor beta chain comes out of a study of regulatory T cells in long-lasting Graves disease. This sample's time point: newly diagnosed GD, antithyroid drugs for less than 3 months. Following extraction of RNA from PBMCs, that RNA was used to make the TCR library. Relying on iRepertoire HTBI primers and Arm-PCR of CDR3 regions, the team built TCR beta libraries. Each CDR3 protein gets one entry after TCRdb re-called the multiplex PCR reads with MiXCR. This table has about 370,000 distinct CDR3 sequences, roughly 16% appearing once. Germline V CDR1 and CDR2: KGHSH, LQKENI. With V trimmed by 3 bases and J by 0 bases, 7 bases remained unmatched. This CDR3 region has 16 residues.

The V and J genes are TRBV18 and TRBJ1-1; 7 bases align to TRBD1. The sequence derives from a female donor with Graves disease. The material was peripheral blood mononuclear cells (PBMCs), obtained at new diagnosis, from a patient treated with antithyroid drugs. The CDR3 sequence is CASSPLTGTVNTEAFF. The DNA for the CDR3 is TGTGCCAGCTCACCCTTGACCGGGACAGTGAACACTGAAGCTTTCTTT.